This TCR beta chain emerged from a study of beta chain features in type 1 diabetes. Only a few counts were recorded for this clone. The antigen is unknown. Study observations and caveats: Insertion counts at VDJ junctions were lower in type 1 diabetes patients, who also showed more deletions there.

Expressed TCRB transcripts were sequenced after all isolated RNA was converted to cDNA. The repertoire was sequenced with immunoSEQ multiplex PCR; TCRdb's copy has only in-frame clones and lacks some. The sample includes 900,000 or so clones, under 20% of them seen just once. Sequenced: naive CD4+ T cells from blood. The sequence derives from a woman younger than 35 in good health.

The CDR3 loop reads CASSQLLAGRDEQYF. The CDR3 nucleotides are TGCGCCAGCAGCCAATTACTAGCGGGAAGGGACGAGCAGTACTTC. The chain joins TRBV4-3 to TRBJ2-7; 10 bases align to TRBD2. The CDR3 consists of 15 residues. CDR1 and CDR2 from the germline V gene are LGHNA and YSLEER. The V segment lost 2 bases and the J segment 5 bases; nucleotides outside the gene matches: 6.